This T cell receptor beta chain was profiled in a study of blood T cells in healthy people across ages (dated by TCRdb to between 2014 and 2016). Turning to the overall study: Template switching captured roughly one uniquely barcoded TCR beta cDNA molecule per two T cells in model experiments. Age-related changes in TCR beta repertoire diversity were measured in the study by deep sequencing normalized with unique cDNA molecular identifiers. Donors were grouped into four age groups: young (average roughly 16 years), middle-aged (roughly 40), aged (around 60) and long-lived (approximately 78). To avoid experimental bias, donors of different ages were spread randomly across the sequencing lanes. For two donors (one aged 18 to 29 and one aged 80 or older), the study analyzed two additional independent replicas of 1 million unique cDNA reads from the same blood draw. Points the paper makes about the study in general: Because profiling used bulk unsorted PBMCs, naive and antigen-experienced compartments could not be compared conclusively. The CMV infection status of donors was not known, potentially confounding age-related changes in expanded clonotypes. Compared with the aged group, the long-lived group had more naive CD4+ T cells, fewer expanded clones and increased TCR diversity, a pattern suggesting age selection. Estimates of total diversity based on one million sequenced T cells were considered lower bounds and underestimates. As age increased, observed TCR beta diversity per million T cells dropped in a roughly linear way, and a significant reduction was already evident by age approximately 40. Observed TCR beta diversity correlated strongly with the percentage of naive T cells measured by flow cytometry.

Inclusive of the bounding cysteine and phenylalanine, the CDR3 is 14 residues long. Left in the record is the CDR3 DNA by itself, 42 bases read in frame from the first base. The germline V gene supplies CDR1 MNHEY and CDR2 SVGAGI. The V and J ends are trimmed by 7 bases and 1 base, leaving 14 bases between them. Systemically healthy Caucasian individuals from Russia, some 40 in total and aged roughly 6 to 100 years, were included as donors. Roughly 9.5 milliliters of peripheral blood were drawn from each donor into EDTA-treated Vacutainer tubes. Ficoll-Paque density-gradient centrifugation was used to isolate PBMCs, with at least 7 million per sample. Trizol reagent was used to extract total RNA from PBMCs, with at least 6 micrograms per sample. For every donor, an aliquot of PBMCs went through flow cytometry to measure the percentages of naive CD45RAhigh/CD27high T cells. The method behind the library was 5' RACE. The run used an Illumina HiSeq 2500. A second PCR of roughly 7 to 12 cycles was performed with a sample-barcoded 5' primer and a J-beta primer mix. A template-switch 5' adaptor carrying 12 random nucleotides introduced a unique molecular identifier onto each TCR beta cDNA molecule. Each sample yielded at least 2.5 million CDR3-containing paired-end reads. The Mint cDNA synthesis kit, primed by a TRBC-specific oligonucleotide, was used to synthesize first-strand cDNA from all RNA. After uracil-DNA glycosylase treatment, a first 18-cycle PCR used universal primers M1SS and BC2_uni_R on all cDNA. The paper's data handling went like this. Normalization of each sample was performed by random selection of 1 million high-quality reads, each carrying a distinct molecular identifier. Instead of being binned into consensus sequences, reads that shared molecular identifiers were thrown out. MiTCR, run with a Q25 quality threshold and the strictest error-elimination algorithm, handled CDR3 identification, clonotype clustering and error correction. A nonparametric unseen species model using Euler transformation provided a lower-bound estimate of total TCR beta diversity. TCRdb ran its own pipeline on the public reads, namely fastp trimming at Q25 and MiXCR clone calling, and kept in-frame beta chains. One record per CDR3 amino acid sequence lists the most common genes and DNA. TCRdb, not the authors, supplied the V and J calls. Counted in this sample were 380,000 or so distinct CDR3 sequences; about 52% of them appeared once. Of the sample, around 49% falls within the top ten clones.

Concerning this clonotype itself: Its antigen is not yet known. It has no much larger one-base neighbor in the sample; base qualities were not kept.

This receptor chain uses TRBV6-5 and TRBJ2-7; the D call is tentative, TRBD1 or TRBD2, as each matches 5 bases. The sequence came from a man aged 55 to 70 in good health. The sample was blood. The DNA is as follows: TGTGCCAGCACCCACGGCTGGGGGTCCTACGAGCAGTACTTC. It encodes CASTHGWGSYEQYF.